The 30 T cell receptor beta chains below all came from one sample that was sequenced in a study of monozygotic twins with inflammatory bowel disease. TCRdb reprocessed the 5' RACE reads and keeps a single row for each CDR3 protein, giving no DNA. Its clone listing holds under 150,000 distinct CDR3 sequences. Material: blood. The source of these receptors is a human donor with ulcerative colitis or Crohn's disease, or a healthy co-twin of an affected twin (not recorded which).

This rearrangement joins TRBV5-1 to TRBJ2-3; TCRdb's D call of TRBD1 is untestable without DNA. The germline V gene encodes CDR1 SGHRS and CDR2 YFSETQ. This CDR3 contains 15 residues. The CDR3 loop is CASSLGGGSTDTQYF.

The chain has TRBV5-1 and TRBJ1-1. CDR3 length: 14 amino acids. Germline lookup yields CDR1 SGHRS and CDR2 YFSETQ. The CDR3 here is CASSLPAMNTEAFF.

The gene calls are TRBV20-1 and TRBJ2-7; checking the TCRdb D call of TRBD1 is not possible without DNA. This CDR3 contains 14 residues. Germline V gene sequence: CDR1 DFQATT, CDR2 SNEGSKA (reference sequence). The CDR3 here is CSARHPGQGYEQYF.

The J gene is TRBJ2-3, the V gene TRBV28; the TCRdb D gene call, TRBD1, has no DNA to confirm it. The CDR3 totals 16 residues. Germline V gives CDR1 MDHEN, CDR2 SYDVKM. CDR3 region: CASSLDRGRRTDTQYF.

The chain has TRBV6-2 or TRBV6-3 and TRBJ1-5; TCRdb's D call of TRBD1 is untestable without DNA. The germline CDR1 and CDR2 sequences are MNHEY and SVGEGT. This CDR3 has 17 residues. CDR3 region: CASSYPRTGGSNQPQHF.

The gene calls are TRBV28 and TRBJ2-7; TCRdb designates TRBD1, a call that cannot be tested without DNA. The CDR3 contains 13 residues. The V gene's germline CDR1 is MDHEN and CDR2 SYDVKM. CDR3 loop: CASTPTGTYEQYF.

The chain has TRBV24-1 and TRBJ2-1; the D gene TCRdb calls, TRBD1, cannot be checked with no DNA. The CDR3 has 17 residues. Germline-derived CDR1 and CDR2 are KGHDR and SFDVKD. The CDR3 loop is CATSDWGGGSSYNEQFF.

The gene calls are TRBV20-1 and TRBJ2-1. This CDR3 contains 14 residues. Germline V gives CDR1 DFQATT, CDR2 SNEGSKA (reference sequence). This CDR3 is CSASDRGSYNEQFF.

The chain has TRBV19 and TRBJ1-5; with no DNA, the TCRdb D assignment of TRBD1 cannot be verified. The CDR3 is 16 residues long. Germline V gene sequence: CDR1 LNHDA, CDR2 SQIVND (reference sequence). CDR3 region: CASTIRTGYSNQPQHF.

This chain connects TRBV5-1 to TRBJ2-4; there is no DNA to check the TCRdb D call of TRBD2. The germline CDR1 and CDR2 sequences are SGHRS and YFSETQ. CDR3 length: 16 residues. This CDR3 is CASSLSGGTDKNIQYF. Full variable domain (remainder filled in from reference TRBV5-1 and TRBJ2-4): KAGVTQTPRYLIKTRGQQVTLSCSPISGHRSVSWYQQTPGQGLQFLFEYFSETQRNKGNFPGRFSGRQFSNSRSEMNVSTLELGDSALYLCASSLSGGTDKNIQYFGAGTRLSVL.

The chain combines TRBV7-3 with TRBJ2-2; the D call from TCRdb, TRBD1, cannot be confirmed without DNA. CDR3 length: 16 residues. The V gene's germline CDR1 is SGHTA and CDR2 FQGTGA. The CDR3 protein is CASSTGQGPNTGELFF.

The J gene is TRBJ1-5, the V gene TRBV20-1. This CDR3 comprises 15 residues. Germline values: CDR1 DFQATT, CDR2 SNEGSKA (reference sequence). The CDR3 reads CSARDSFGVNQPQHF.

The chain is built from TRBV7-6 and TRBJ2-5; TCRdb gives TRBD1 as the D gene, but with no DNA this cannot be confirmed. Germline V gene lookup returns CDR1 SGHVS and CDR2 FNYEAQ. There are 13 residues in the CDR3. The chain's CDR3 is CASSKGREETQYF.

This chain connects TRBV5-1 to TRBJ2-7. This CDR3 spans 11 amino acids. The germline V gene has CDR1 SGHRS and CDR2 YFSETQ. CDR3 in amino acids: CASSFRYEQYF.

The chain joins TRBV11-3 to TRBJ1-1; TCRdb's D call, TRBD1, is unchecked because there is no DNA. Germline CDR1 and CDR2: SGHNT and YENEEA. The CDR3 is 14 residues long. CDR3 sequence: CASSSSQGASEAFF.

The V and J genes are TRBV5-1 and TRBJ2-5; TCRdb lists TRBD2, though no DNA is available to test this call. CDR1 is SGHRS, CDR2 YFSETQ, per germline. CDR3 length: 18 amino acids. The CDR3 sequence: CASSLTTGLAGGQETQYF.

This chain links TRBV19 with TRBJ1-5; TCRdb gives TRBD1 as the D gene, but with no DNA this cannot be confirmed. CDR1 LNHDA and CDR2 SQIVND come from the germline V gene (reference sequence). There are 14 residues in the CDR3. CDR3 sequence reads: CASSVTGSPQPQHF.

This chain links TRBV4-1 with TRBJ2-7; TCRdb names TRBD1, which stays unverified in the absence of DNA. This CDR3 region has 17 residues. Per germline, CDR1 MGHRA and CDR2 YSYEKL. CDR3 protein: CASSRKSPGQGAGEQYF.

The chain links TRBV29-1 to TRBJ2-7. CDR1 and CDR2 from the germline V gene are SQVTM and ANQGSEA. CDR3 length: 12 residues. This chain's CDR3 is CSVEDTSYEQYF.

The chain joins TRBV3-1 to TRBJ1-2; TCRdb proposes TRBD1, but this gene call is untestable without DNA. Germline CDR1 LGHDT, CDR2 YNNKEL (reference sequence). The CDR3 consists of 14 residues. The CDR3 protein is CASSTPGVFWGYTF.

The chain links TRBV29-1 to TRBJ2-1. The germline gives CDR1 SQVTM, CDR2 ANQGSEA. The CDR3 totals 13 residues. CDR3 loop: CSVEGGKVWEQFF.

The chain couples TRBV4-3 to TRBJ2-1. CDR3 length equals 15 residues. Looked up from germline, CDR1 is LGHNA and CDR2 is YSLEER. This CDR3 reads CASSPYQNSYNEQFF.

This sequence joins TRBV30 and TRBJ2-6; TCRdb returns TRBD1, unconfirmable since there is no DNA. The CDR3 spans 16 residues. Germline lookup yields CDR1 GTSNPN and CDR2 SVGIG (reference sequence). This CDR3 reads CAWTGGSLSGANVLTF.

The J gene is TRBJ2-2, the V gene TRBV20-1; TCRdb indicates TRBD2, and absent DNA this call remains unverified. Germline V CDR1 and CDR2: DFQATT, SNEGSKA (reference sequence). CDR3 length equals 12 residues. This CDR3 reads CSAPTSPGELFF.

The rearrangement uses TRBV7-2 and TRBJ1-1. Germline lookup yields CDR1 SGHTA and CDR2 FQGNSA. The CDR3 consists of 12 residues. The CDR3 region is CASSSQAAEAFF.

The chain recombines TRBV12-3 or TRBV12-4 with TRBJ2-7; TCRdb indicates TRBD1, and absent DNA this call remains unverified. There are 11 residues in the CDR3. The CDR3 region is CASGATYEQYF.

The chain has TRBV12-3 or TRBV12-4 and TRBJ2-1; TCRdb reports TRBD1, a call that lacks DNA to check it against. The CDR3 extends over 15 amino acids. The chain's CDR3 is CASSLSGGLSNEQFF.

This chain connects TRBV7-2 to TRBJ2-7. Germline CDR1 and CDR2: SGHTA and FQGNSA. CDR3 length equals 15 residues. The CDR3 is CASSLRSERSYEQYF.

CDR3 protein: CSARDPSGGDSYEQYF. The V gene is TRBV20-1, the J gene TRBJ2-7; the D gene TCRdb calls, TRBD1, cannot be checked with no DNA. Germline assignment: CDR1 DFQATT and CDR2 SNEGSKA (reference sequence). CDR3 length: 16 residues.

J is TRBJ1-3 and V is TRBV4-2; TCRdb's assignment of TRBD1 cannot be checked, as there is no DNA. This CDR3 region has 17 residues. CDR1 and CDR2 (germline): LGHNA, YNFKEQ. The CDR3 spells CASSQEGQGARVNTIYF.